This T cell receptor beta chain was found in a study of human T cells and chemical hapten exposure (dated by TCRdb to about 2021). Regarding the complete study: For sensitization, 2% DPC in acetone was applied to an approximately 2 cm by approximately 2 cm area of upper inner arm skin. Throughout the study period of around 25 weeks, patients also received therapeutic DPC doses to the scalp every week. Patch tests used Finn chambers with 0.01% DPC on the upper back, scored after 6 days by International Contact Dermatitis Research Group standards. The mostly female patient cohort included alopecia areata with under or over 50% scalp involvement, alopecia totalis and alopecia universalis. Libraries were pooled for sequencing, and per-sample TCR yields varied mainly because of small differences in library volumes within the pool. This study followed changes in the peripheral blood TCR repertoire in vivo during primary and secondary sensitization of alopecia patients to the hapten diphenylcyclopropenone (DPC). Patient blood was sampled pre-sensitization (week 0) and at 2, 6 and about 24 weeks after DPC sensitization. Blood for TCR sequencing was provided by twenty-nine alopecia patients at one to four time points (pre-sensitization, 2, 6 and 24 weeks). The full study reports these points: Expanded TCRs formed significantly more large CDR3 similarity clusters than pre-sensitization or healthy control sets, consistent with antigen-driven responses. Repeated subsampling changed both the strength of the expansion versus patch-test correlation and the threshold at which the correlation became significant. Alopecia, a presumed autoimmune disease, was present in all patients, so the immune response of the patients might differ from that of healthy individuals. A positive correlation was found between the number of PT1 expanded TCRs and patch test score, with significance reached at thresholds 8, 16 and 32 but not 4. No change with DPC sensitization was found in the number of TCRs above 1 in 1000 frequency, and no evidence of global repertoire structure alterations was found.

Spanning cysteine to phenylalanine, the CDR3 consists of 12 amino acids. The sequence is cut down to CDR3 DNA, 36 bases in frame from base 1. The V end gives up 6 bases and the J end 4 bases, leaving 5 bases in the junction not matched to a gene. CDR1 and CDR2 (DFQATT, SNEGSKA) derive from the germline V gene (reference sequence). The library was built by means of RACE. The run used a NextSeq 500. During library preparation, unique molecular identifiers were attached to individual cDNA molecules so that TCRs could be counted in a quantitative, reproducible way. From each blood RNA sample, both TCR alpha and TCR beta chains were sequenced. The authors processed their data as follows. The median number of TCRs per sample was approximately 98,000, ranging from 23,224 to 690,600. V, J and CDR3 annotation of the TCR reads was performed with the Decombinator software suite. For the PS versus PT1 abundance plots, all samples were subsampled to the same number of TCRs (28,000). Expanded TCRs were defined as absent before sensitization and observed at least eight times at the 2-week time point. The public reads were reprocessed in TCRdb via fastp at Q25 and MiXCR, keeping in-frame beta chains. Records with the same CDR3 protein are collapsed into one entry carrying the most frequent genes and DNA. These V and J calls rely on TCRdb rather than the paper's analysis. In all, the sample holds about 57,000 distinct CDR3 sequences, and 9.3% of those were seen once. The ten largest clones capture about 14% of the sample.

As regards this clonotype: Its antigen is unknown. Within one base of it there is no much larger clone, and no base qualities were kept.

The sample's time point label, decoded: patch test 1, 2 weeks after DPC sensitization. Reading the label with the study, this specimen's treatment or condition is: therapeutic diphenylcyclopropenone sensitization with weekly scalp DPC. At every patch-test visit, the blood draw took place before the patch test was put on. To be eligible, patients had to be aged 18 to 70, diagnosed with alopecia and judged suitable for DPC therapy, while pregnant patients were excluded. Total RNA was isolated from unfractionated whole blood collected in Tempus Blood RNA tubes. Recombination joined TRBV20-1 with TRBJ2-5, and 7 junctional nucleotides match TRBD2. This TCR was recovered from a woman in her forties with alopecia areata. Some clones in this sample may be carry-over from other donors' samples. The sample here was whole blood, taken in connection with sensitization to the hapten diphenylcyclopropenone (DPC). The CDR3 region reads CSAKGTIETQYF. The sequenced DNA: TGCAGTGCGAAGGGGACTATAGAGACCCAGTACTTC.